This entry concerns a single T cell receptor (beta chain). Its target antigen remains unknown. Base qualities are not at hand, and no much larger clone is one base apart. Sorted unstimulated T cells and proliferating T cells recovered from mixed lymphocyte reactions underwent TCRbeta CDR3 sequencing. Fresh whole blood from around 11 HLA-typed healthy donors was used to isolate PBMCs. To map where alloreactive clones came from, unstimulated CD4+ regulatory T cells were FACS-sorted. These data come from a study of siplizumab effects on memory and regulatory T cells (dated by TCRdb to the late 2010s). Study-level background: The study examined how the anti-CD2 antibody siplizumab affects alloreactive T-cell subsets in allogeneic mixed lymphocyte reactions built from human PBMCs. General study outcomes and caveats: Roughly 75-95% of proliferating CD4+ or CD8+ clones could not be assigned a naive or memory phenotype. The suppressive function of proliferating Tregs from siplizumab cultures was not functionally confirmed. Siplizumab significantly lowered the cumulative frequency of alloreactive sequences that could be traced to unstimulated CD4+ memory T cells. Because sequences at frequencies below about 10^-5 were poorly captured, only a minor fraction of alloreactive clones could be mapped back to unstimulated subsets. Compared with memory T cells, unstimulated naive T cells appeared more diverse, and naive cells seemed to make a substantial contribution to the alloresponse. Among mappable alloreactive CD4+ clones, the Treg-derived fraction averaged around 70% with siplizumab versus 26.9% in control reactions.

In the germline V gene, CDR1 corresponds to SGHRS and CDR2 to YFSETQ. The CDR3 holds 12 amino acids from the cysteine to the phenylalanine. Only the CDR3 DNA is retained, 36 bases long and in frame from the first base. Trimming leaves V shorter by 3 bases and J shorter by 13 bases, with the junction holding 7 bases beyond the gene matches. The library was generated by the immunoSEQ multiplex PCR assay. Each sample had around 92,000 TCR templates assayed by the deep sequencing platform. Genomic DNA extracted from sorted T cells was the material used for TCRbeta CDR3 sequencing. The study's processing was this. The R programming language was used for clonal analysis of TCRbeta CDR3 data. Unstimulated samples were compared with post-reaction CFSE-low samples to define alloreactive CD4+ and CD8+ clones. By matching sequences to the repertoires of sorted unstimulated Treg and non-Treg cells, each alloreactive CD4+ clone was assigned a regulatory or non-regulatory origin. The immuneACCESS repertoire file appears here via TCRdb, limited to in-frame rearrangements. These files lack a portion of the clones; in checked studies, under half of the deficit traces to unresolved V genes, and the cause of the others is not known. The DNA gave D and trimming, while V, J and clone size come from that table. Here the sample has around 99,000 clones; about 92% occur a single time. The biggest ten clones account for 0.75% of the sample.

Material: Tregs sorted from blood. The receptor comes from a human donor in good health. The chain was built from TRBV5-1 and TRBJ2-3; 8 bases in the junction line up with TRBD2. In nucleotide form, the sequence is TGCGCCAGCAGCTCTTCAGCGGGAGTAGAGTATTTT. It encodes CASSSSAGVEYF.